One T cell receptor beta chain is described in this entry. Antigen: not known. This record belongs to a study of cytomegalovirus exposure and HLA in healthy donors. Study-wide results and caveats: Productive rates of about 90% or about 30% were seen for most TCR beta V segments in an earlier analysis.

Germline-derived CDR1 and CDR2 are LGHNA and YSLEER. The V and J ends lost 0 bases and 4 bases respectively, with 7 bases between them. This CDR3 has 13 amino acids. 60 Vbeta and 13 Jbeta primers were used in PCR. Clones were sequenced by immunoSEQ multiplex PCR, and TCRdb holds only the in-frame ones, with some missing. The clone table shows about 88,000 clones, with the ten largest holding 4.5% to 6.5%. This receptor was identified in a girl between 5 and 17 years old in good health and CMV-seropositive. Sequencing used PBMCs. V gene TRBV4-3 combines with J gene TRBJ2-7; D unclear. The CDR3 loop reads CASSQDWRYEQYF. The CDR3 nucleotides are TGCGCCAGCAGCCAAGATTGGCGGTACGAGCAGTACTTC.